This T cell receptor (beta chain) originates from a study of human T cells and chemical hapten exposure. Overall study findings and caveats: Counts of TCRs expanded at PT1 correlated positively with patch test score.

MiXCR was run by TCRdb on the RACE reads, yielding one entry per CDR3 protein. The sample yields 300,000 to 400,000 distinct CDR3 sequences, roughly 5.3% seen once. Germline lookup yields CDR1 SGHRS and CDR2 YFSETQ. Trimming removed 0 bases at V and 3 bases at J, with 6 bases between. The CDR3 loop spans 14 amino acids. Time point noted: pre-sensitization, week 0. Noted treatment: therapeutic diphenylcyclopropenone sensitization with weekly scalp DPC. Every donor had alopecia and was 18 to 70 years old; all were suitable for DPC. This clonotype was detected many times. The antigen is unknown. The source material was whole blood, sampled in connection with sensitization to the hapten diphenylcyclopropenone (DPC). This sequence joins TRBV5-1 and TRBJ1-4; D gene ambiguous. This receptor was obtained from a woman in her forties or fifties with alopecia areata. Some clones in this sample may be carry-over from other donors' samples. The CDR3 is CASSLGGANEKLFF. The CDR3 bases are TGCGCCAGCAGCTTGGGGGGAGCTAATGAAAAACTGTTTTTT. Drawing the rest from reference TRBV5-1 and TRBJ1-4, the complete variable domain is KAGVTQTPRYLIKTRGQQVTLSCSPISGHRSVSWYQQTPGQGLQFLFEYFSETQRNKGNFPGRFSGRQFSNSRSEMNVSTLELGDSALYLCASSLGGANEKLFFGSGTQLSVL.